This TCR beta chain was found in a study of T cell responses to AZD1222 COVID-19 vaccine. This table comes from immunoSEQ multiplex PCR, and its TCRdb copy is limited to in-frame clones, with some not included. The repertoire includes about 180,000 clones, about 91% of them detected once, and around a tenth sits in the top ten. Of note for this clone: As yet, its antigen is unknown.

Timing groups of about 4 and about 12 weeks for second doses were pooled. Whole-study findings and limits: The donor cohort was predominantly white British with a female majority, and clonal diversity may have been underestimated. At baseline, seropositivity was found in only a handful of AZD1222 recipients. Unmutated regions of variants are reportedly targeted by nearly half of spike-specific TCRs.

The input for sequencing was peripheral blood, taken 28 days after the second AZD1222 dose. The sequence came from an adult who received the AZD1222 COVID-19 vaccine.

CDR3 DNA: TGTGCCAGCAGCTTGGGACACAAAAGCACAGATACGCAGTATTTT. This encodes CASSLGHKSTDTQYF. This sequence joins TRBV7-7 and TRBJ2-3; possibly TRBD1 for D (6 bases). Trimming left V 3 bases short and J 0 bases short, with 10 bases between. CDR1 is SSHAT, CDR2 FNYEAQ, per germline (reference sequence). This CDR3 contains 15 residues.